This T cell receptor beta chain was profiled in a study of graft-versus-host responses after intestinal transplantation. Study overall: In this cohort, recipients had multivisceral, liver-intestinal, or isolated intestinal transplants. General observations from the study: Researchers found GvH clones in recipient marrow, and some showed up first in ileum or blood. An association linked early post-transplant HvG declines with peak circulating GvH clone levels. Where graft-donor T cell macrochimerism was present, patients had high graft-versus-host to host-versus-graft clonal ratios in allografts.

Method: immunoSEQ multiplex PCR; TCRdb's copy keeps in-frame clones and lacks some. Of some 87,000 clones listed, just under 95% are singletons. With regard to this clone: The antigen remains undetermined.

V gave up 2 bases and J gave up 8 bases; unmatched junction bases: 6. This CDR3 spans 15 amino acids. Per germline, CDR1 LGHNA and CDR2 YNFKEQ. The chain joins TRBV4-2 to TRBJ2-1; 10 nucleotides match TRBD1. This receptor was taken from a human donor who received an intestinal transplant. The sequencing used unstimulated CD4+ T cells sorted from spleen or lymph node cells, collected before intestinal transplant. In DNA form, the CDR3 reads TGTGCCAGCAGCCAAAGGACAGGGGGGCAATATGAGCAGTTCTTC. This sequence encodes CASSQRTGGQYEQFF.